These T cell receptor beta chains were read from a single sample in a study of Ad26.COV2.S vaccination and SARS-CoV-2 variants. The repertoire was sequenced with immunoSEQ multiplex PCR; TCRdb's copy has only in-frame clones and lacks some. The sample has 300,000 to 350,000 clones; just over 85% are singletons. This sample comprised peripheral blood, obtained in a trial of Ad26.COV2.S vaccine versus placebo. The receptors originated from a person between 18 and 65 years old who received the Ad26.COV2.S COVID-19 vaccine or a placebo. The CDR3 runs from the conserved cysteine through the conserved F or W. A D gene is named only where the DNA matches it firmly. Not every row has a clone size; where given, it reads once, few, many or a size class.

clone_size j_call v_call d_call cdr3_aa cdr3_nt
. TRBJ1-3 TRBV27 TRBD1 CASSSSAGTGGRGNTIYF TGTGCCAGCAGTTCCTCCGCCGGGACAGGGGGCCGGGGAAACACCATATATTTT
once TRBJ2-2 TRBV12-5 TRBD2 CASGLGGYTGELFF TGTGCTAGTGGACTCGGGGGGTACACCGGGGAGCTGTTTTTT
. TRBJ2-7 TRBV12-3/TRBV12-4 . CASSSGGYEQYF TGTGCCAGCAGTTCCGGGGGCTACGAGCAGTACTTC
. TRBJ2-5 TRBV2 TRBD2 CASSGVAGGYQETQYF TGTGCCAGCAGTGGGGTAGCGGGGGGGTACCAAGAGACCCAGTACTTC
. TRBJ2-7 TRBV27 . CASSSGVSREYF TGTGCCAGCAGTTCGGGGGTCTCCCGGGAGTACTTC
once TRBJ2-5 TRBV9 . CASSVDGEETQYF TGTGCCAGCAGCGTAGATGGGGAGGAGACCCAGTACTTC
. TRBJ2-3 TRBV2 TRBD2 CASSEETSGGYLTDTQYF TGTGCCAGCAGTGAAGAAACTAGCGGGGGATACCTCACAGATACGCAGTATTTT
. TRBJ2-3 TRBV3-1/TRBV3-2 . CASSPSGGVTQYF TGTGCCAGCAGCCCCTCAGGCGGGGTTACGCAGTATTTT
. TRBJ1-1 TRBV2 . CASSEVGARTEAFF TGTGCCAGCAGTGAGGTGGGGGCGCGCACTGAAGCTTTCTTT
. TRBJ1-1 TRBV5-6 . CASGNRLAEAFF TGTGCCAGCGGAAACCGGCTCGCTGAAGCTTTCTTT
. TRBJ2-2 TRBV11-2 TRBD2 CASSKGLAANTGELFF TGTGCCAGCAGCAAGGGACTAGCAGCGAACACCGGGGAGCTGTTTTTT
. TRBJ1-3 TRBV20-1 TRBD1 CSASGQGNTIYF TGCAGTGCTAGTGGACAGGGGAACACCATATATTTT
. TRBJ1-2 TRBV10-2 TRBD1 CASSGRGQANYGYTF TGCGCCAGCAGTGGGAGGGGGCAGGCTAACTATGGCTACACCTTC
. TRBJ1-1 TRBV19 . CASSTTGEAFF TGTGCCAGTAGTACTACAGGTGAAGCTTTCTTT
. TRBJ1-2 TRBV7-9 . CASSLQSGRNYGYTF TGTGCCAGCAGCTTACAGTCAGGGCGGAACTATGGCTACACCTTC
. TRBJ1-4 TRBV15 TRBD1 CATSKGTVLDEKLFF TGTGCCACCAGCAAAGGGACAGTTCTTGATGAAAAACTGTTTTTT
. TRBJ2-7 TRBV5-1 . CASSNEVYEQYF TGCGCCAGCAGCAACGAGGTGTACGAGCAGTACTTC
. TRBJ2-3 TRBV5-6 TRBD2 CASSFGLAGPTDTQYF TGTGCCAGCAGCTTTGGACTAGCGGGGCCCACAGATACGCAGTATTTT
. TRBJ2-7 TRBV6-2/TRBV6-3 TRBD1 CASSFMTGGTYEQYF TGTGCCAGCAGTTTCATGACAGGGGGGACCTACGAGCAGTACTTC
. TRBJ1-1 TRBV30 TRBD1 CAWSGTGRITEAFF TGTGCCTGGAGTGGGACAGGAAGGATCACTGAAGCTTTCTTT
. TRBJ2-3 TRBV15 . CATSTLADTQYF TGTGCCACCAGCACCTTAGCAGATACGCAGTATTTT
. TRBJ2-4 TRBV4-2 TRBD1 CASSRPQTGGLGKNIQYF TGTGCCAGCAGCCGACCACAAACAGGGGGCTTGGGCAAAAACATTCAGTACTTC
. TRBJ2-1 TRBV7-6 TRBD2 CASRSLRGDSYNEQFF TGTGCCAGCAGATCCCTTCGGGGGGATTCCTACAATGAGCAGTTCTTC
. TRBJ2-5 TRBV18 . CASSPPRPGQETQYF TGTGCCAGCTCACCACCGAGGCCAGGCCAAGAGACCCAGTACTTC
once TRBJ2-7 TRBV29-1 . CSVIGDGVGFFIEPPYEQYF TGCAGCGTGATTGGGGACGGAGTTGGGTTTTTTATAGAACCCCCCTACGAGCAGTACTTC
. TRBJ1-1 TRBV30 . CAWSVQVGGPYFF TGTGCCTGGAGTGTACAAGTTGGAGGGCCCTACTTCTTT
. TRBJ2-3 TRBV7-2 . CASSLGPSRSSTDTQYF TGTGCCAGCAGCTTAGGGCCTAGCAGATCTAGCACAGATACGCAGTATTTT
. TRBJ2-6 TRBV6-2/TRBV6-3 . CASSYVSGANVLTF TGTGCCAGCAGTTATGTATCCGGGGCCAACGTCCTGACTTTC
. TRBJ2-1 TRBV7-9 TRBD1 CASSIGTVSYNEQFF TGTGCCAGCAGCATTGGGACAGTGTCTTACAATGAGCAGTTCTTC